A selection of T cell receptor beta chains follows, all from one sample in a study of early T cells in non-severe SARS-CoV-2 infection. From the 5' RACE reads, TCRdb called clonotypes with MiXCR, one entry per CDR3 protein. There are roughly 62,000 distinct CDR3 sequences in the sample; about 7.7% occur only once, and 3% to 4% lies in the top ten. The specimen was whole blood. The receptors stem from an adult who was a healthcare worker with PCR-confirmed SARS-CoV-2 infection or an uninfected control (not recorded which). CDR3s include the opening cysteine and the closing phenylalanine or tryptophan. The D gene is left open where the match is weak. The size field is filled for only some rows; it gives once, few, many or a size class.

TGTGCCAGCAGTTTTCCCGACGGATACGAGCAGTACTTC,CASSFPDGYEQYF,-,-,TRBJ2-7,TRBV27
TGTGCCAGCAGCTTGGACCGGACAGGGGGCGTCGAGACCCAGTACTTC,CASSLDRTGGVETQYF,TRBD1,-,TRBJ2-5,TRBV7-9
TGTGCCACCTCGATCGGGACTAGCGGGGACGAGCAGTACTTC,CATSIGTSGDEQYF,TRBD2,many,TRBJ2-7,TRBV11-1
TGTGCCAGCAGCGTACCTGGAGATACGCAGTATTTT,CASSVPGDTQYF,-,-,TRBJ2-3,TRBV7-9
TGTGCCACCAGTGTGTCCGGGACACCGGAGACCCAGTACTTC,CATSVSGTPETQYF,-,few,TRBJ2-5,TRBV24-1
TGTGCCACCCTCGGGGCGGGGATCTCCTACGAGCAGTACTTC,CATLGAGISYEQYF,-,few,TRBJ2-7,TRBV25-1
TGCAGCGTTATGCCCAGCGGGAGGGAAAACACCGGGGAGCTGTTTTTT,CSVMPSGRENTGELFF,TRBD2,-,TRBJ2-2,TRBV29-1
TGTGCCAGCAGCCGGGGGCTAGCGGGAGGGAACAATGAGCAGTTCTTC,CASSRGLAGGNNEQFF,TRBD2,many,TRBJ2-1,TRBV5-4
TGTGCCAGCAGCCTATCAGGACGCCCCAAGTCCTACGAGCAGTACTTC,CASSLSGRPKSYEQYF,-,many,TRBJ2-7,TRBV21-1
TGTGCCAGTAGGACTCGGGAGGCTAACATGAACACTGAAGCTTTCTTT,CASRTREANMNTEAFF,-,many,TRBJ1-1,TRBV19
TGTGCCAGCAGCTTAGAGGGCGGGAGGACCGAGCAGTACTTC,CASSLEGGRTEQYF,TRBD2,many,TRBJ2-7,TRBV7-9
TGCAGTGCGAGGACTAGTGGGGGGTCGAGTGAGCAGTTCTTC,CSARTSGGSSEQFF,TRBD2,many,TRBJ2-1,TRBV20-1
TGTGCCAGCAGCACCTACCTCTCTCGCGACCGTACCGGGACCCAGTACTTC,CASSTYLSRDRTGTQYF,-,few,TRBJ2-5,TRBV5-4
TGTGCCAGCAGTTTAAGGGTTTATACGCAGTATTTT,CASSLRVYTQYF,-,-,TRBJ2-3,TRBV12-3/TRBV12-4
TGTGCCAGTAGTCTACCGGGACAGGGGAATGAAAAACTGTTTTTT,CASSLPGQGNEKLFF,TRBD1,-,TRBJ1-4,TRBV19
TGTGCCAGCAGCGTAGCTACGAGTGGGGGGCTAGGCACAGATACGCAGTATTTT,CASSVATSGGLGTDTQYF,-,few,TRBJ2-3,TRBV9
TGTGCCAGCAGCCTCAACCCCGGAGGCACTAGCGGAGACTCCTACGAGCAGTACTTC,CASSLNPGGTSGDSYEQYF,TRBD2,many,TRBJ2-7,TRBV4-2
TGTGCCAGCAGCGTTGGGCCCGGGGGGGCGAGCTCTGAAAACACCATATATTTT,CASSVGPGGASSENTIYF,-,-,TRBJ1-3,TRBV9
TGTGCCAGCAGCCCGGGGACAGGGCGGGTTGGGCATGAGCAGTTCTTC,CASSPGTGRVGHEQFF,TRBD1,-,TRBJ2-1,TRBV7-3
TGTGCCAGCAGCCGACTAGCGGATTTTTACGAGCAGTACTTC,CASSRLADFYEQYF,TRBD2,many,TRBJ2-7,TRBV7-2
TGTGCCAGCAGGCGTACTAGCGGGAACATAAATGAGCAGTTCTTC,CASRRTSGNINEQFF,TRBD2,many,TRBJ2-1,TRBV2
TGCGCCAGCAGCGCAGGGGGCCTATCCTACAATGAGCAGTTCTTC,CASSAGGLSYNEQFF,TRBD1,-,TRBJ2-1,TRBV5-1
TGCGCCAGCAGCTTGGACATCGTGAACACCGGGGAGCTGTTTTTT,CASSLDIVNTGELFF,-,-,TRBJ2-2,TRBV5-1
TGTGCCAGCAGTGCCCAGATGAACACTGAAGCTTTCTTT,CASSAQMNTEAFF,-,few,TRBJ1-1,TRBV6-2/TRBV6-3
TGCAGTGCTAAAACCCCTCCCTCAGCTGCCGCCTACAATGAGCAGTTCTTC,CSAKTPPSAAAYNEQFF,-,many,TRBJ2-1,TRBV20-1
TGTGCCAGCAGCACTCGACAGGGGACAGGTTCACCCCTCCACTTT,CASSTRQGTGSPLHF,TRBD1,few,TRBJ1-6,TRBV3-1
TGTGCCAGCAGCCTTGGTGCTAGCGGGAGGTGGTACGAGCAGTACTTC,CASSLGASGRWYEQYF,TRBD2,few,TRBJ2-7,TRBV7-7
TGTGCCAGCAGCGTAGGACAGGGGTCCTACAATGAGCAGTTCTTC,CASSVGQGSYNEQFF,TRBD1,many,TRBJ2-1,TRBV5-4
TGCGCCAGCAGTGAGTCATGGGGTACTGAAGCTTTCTTT,CASSESWGTEAFF,-,few,TRBJ1-1,TRBV10-2
TGTGCCACCAGCAGAGATTTGGGCCAAACAGGGATTACACCTGAAGCTTTCTTT,CATSRDLGQTGITPEAFF,-,-,TRBJ1-1,TRBV15
TGTGCCAGCAGTTACGGGGCGGGTCCTGCCTACAATGAGCAGTTCTTC,CASSYGAGPAYNEQFF,-,few,TRBJ2-1,TRBV6-5
TGTGCCAGCAGTTTGGTTGGGACTACCTACGAGCAGTACTTC,CASSLVGTTYEQYF,TRBD2,few,TRBJ2-7,TRBV12-3/TRBV12-4
TGTGCCAGCAGCTTACGGGCGGGTCGGTCACCCCTCCACTTT,CASSLRAGRSPLHF,-,many,TRBJ1-6,TRBV7-2
TGTGCCAGCAGTGCACAGGGGGCGGGCAATCAGCCCCAGCATTTT,CASSAQGAGNQPQHF,TRBD1,many,TRBJ1-5,TRBV28
TGTGCCAGCAGCCAAGATGTCCCCTCCGTCCGTCAGCCCCAGCATTTT,CASSQDVPSVRQPQHF,-,-,TRBJ1-5,TRBV3-1
TGCAGTGCCGCGGACAGGGGGGAGACCCAGTACTTC,CSAADRGETQYF,TRBD1,many,TRBJ2-5,TRBV20-1
TGTGCCAGCAGTCCCCAATCGCTGAGCAATCAGCCCCAGCATTTT,CASSPQSLSNQPQHF,-,many,TRBJ1-5,TRBV2
TGTGCCAGTAGTGGGACGGTCAAAGAGACCCAGTACTTC,CASSGTVKETQYF,-,-,TRBJ2-5,TRBV19
TGTGCCAGCAGCTTAGATGGGTATCCGGCGCTGCAGTTCTTC,CASSLDGYPALQFF,-,many,TRBJ2-1,TRBV7-9
TGTGCCAGCAGTGATCCAGGACAGGGGAACACTGAAGCTTTCTTT,CASSDPGQGNTEAFF,TRBD1,few,TRBJ1-1,TRBV25-1
TGTGCCAGCAGCCCGGGGGTTGAGGCGAAGACCCAGTACTTC,CASSPGVEAKTQYF,-,many,TRBJ2-5,TRBV5-4
TGCAGTGCTCCACCACAGGGCTACGAGCAGTACTTC,CSAPPQGYEQYF,-,few,TRBJ2-7,TRBV20-1
TGCAGTGCTAGAGAGGCTAGCGGGAGGGCCGTTGAGACCCAGTACTTC,CSAREASGRAVETQYF,TRBD2,few,TRBJ2-5,TRBV20-1
TGTGCCAGCATGGGGGTCGACAATGAGCAGTTCTTC,CASMGVDNEQFF,-,many,TRBJ2-1,TRBV12-3/TRBV12-4
TGTGCCTGGAGTGGACTGTCCTACAATGAGCAGTTCTTC,CAWSGLSYNEQFF,-,few,TRBJ2-1,TRBV30